These 22 T cell receptor beta chains came from one sample sequenced in a study of beta chain features in type 1 diabetes. All of the isolated RNA was reverse transcribed, so expressed TCRB transcripts were sequenced. Here immunoSEQ multiplex PCR was the method, and the copy in TCRdb shows in-frame clones only, minus some. The table shows 120,000 or so clones, with around 15% occurring only once. Antigens for these TCRs are unknown. The study, taken as a whole, reports: All four CD4+ subsets of Type 1 diabetes patients contained TCRB CDR3s that were moderately but significantly shorter.

The material sequenced was central memory CD4+ T cells from blood. The source of these receptors is a man younger than 35 with type 1 diabetes.

This chain links TRBV10-2 with TRBJ2-7, with 8 nucleotides matching TRBD1. The CDR3 length is 14 residues. The germline V gene has CDR1 WSHSY and CDR2 SAAADI. The V segment lost 2 bases and the J segment 2 bases; nucleotides outside the gene matches: 2. CDR3 sequence: CASSEQGAAYEQYF. The CDR3 DNA is TGCGCCAGCAGTGAGCAGGGGGCCGCCTACGAGCAGTACTTC.

V usage is TRBV9 and J usage is TRBJ2-7; possibly TRBD1 for D (6 bases). The CDR3 length is 15 residues. Trimming pared 5 bases from V and 1 base from J, leaving 16 bases between. From germline, CDR1 is SGDLS and CDR2 YYNGEE. This CDR3 is CASSGPRTASYEQYF. CDR3 DNA sequence: TGTGCCAGCAGTGGGCCGCGGACAGCTTCCTACGAGCAGTACTTC. Using reference TRBV9 and TRBJ2-7 for the parts outside the CDR3, the full variable domain is DSGVTQTPKHLITATGQRVTLRCSPRSGDLSVYWYQQSLDQGLQFLIQYYNGEERAKGNILERFSAQQFPDLHSELNLSSLELGDSALYFCASSGPRTASYEQYFGPGTRLTVT.

The chain links TRBV19 to TRBJ2-2; 7 bases match TRBD1. The V segment lost 6 bases and the J segment 6 bases; nucleotides outside the gene matches: 7. Germline values: CDR1 LNHDA, CDR2 SQIVND (reference sequence). The CDR3 loop spans 14 amino acids. CDR3 sequence (DNA): TGTGCCAGTAGGACAGGGCCTTTGGCCGGGGAGCTGTTTTTT. Residues: CASRTGPLAGELFF.

This clone came up a few times. The rearrangement joins TRBV27 to TRBJ2-4, with 7 bases that match TRBD1. Germline loops: CDR1 MNHEY, CDR2 SMNVEV (reference sequence). J lost 6 bases, V lost 6 bases, and 8 bases had no gene match. This CDR3 comprises 14 residues. The CDR3 region has the DNA TGTGCCAGCAGCGTCCCGGGACAGACAAACATTCAGTACTTC. Translation: CASSVPGQTNIQYF.

This clone was counted a few times. J is TRBJ2-2 and V is TRBV6-1, with D unresolved. V dropped 1 base and J dropped 1 base, with 7 bases sitting between them. The CDR3 is 15 residues long. Germline values: CDR1 MNHNS, CDR2 SASEGT. The CDR3 spells CASSEGSWNTGELFF. CDR3 bases: TGTGCCAGCAGTGAAGGGTCCTGGAACACCGGGGAGCTGTTTTTT.

This clone was counted between two and nine times. The chain uses TRBV28 and TRBJ1-1; no reliable D call. V lost 7 bases, J lost 0 bases, and 9 bases lay in between. Germline assignment: CDR1 MDHEN and CDR2 SYDVKM. The CDR3 length is 13 residues. CDR3: CASTRTVNTEAFF. In DNA, the CDR3 is TGTGCCAGCACCAGGACGGTGAACACTGAAGCTTTCTTT.

The chain is built from TRBV29-1 and TRBJ2-7; D may match TRBD1 or TRBD2 (5 bases each). Trimming removed 1 base from V and 9 bases from J, with 19 bases in between. This CDR3 spans 14 amino acids. Germline V gene sequence: CDR1 SQVTM, CDR2 ANQGSEA. CDR3 residues: CSVEGGRGVVGQYF. The CDR3 DNA is TGCAGCGTTGAAGGGGGTCGAGGGGTCGTTGGGCAGTACTTC.

In its sample, this clone was seen a few times. This chain connects TRBV6-5 to TRBJ1-1; no clear D gene. Trimming removed 5 bases at V and 1 base at J, with 8 bases between. Germline V gene data show CDR1 as MNHEY and CDR2 as SVGAGI. The CDR3 is 13 residues long. Here the CDR3 DNA reads TGTGCCAGCAGTGACGGACGGAACACTGAAGCTTTCTTT. Its protein is CASSDGRNTEAFF.

This clone was seen just once. The chain couples TRBV7-8 to TRBJ1-2; 9 positions match TRBD1. Per the germline V gene, CDR1 is SGHVS and CDR2 is FQNEAQ. J lost 8 bases, V lost 8 bases, and 3 bases had no gene match. The CDR3 runs 11 residues. The CDR3 sequence: CASGTGYGYTF. The CDR3 DNA sequence: TGTGCCAGCGGGACAGGGTACGGCTACACCTTC.

The rearrangement uses TRBV6-1 and TRBJ2-1; D uncertain. Trimming cost V 5 bases and J 0 bases, with 11 bases left between them. The germline V gene has CDR1 MNHNS and CDR2 SASEGT. This CDR3 has 15 amino acids. The CDR3: CASSPVAGSYNEQFF. DNA for the CDR3: TGTGCCAGCAGTCCCGTGGCAGGCTCCTACAATGAGCAGTTCTTC.

About this clone itself: The identical CDR3 is also encoded by other nucleotide sequences in the sample. The rearrangement links TRBV28 to TRBJ2-5; D is uncertain. The germline V gene encodes CDR1 MDHEN and CDR2 SYDVKM. Trimming removed 2 bases at V and 5 bases at J, with 3 bases between. This CDR3 is 11 amino acids long. The CDR3 protein is CASSLRETQYF. The CDR3 DNA follows: TGTGCCAGCAGTTTACGTGAGACCCAGTACTTC.

This clone turned up a few times. The chain couples TRBV7-2 to TRBJ2-1; D not certain. The ends were cut back, 4 bases at V and 10 bases at J, with 8 bases in the middle. Germline lookup yields CDR1 SGHTA and CDR2 FQGNSA. The CDR3 sequence is 11 residues long. This CDR3 is CASSWVGEQFF. DNA of the CDR3: TGTGCCAGCAGCTGGGTGGGGGAGCAGTTCTTC.

The J gene is TRBJ1-1, the V gene TRBV5-1, with D perhaps matching TRBD1 (6 bases). V was clipped by 5 bases and J by 7 bases, with 21 bases between them. Germline V lookup: CDR1 SGHRS, CDR2 YFSETQ. The CDR3 spans 15 residues. CDR3 DNA sequence: TGCGCCAGCAGACTTACTAAACAGGGAGAGTATGAAGCTTTCTTT. It specifies CASRLTKQGEYEAFF.

This clone was seen a few times. The genes are TRBV21-1 and TRBJ2-3; the table's D call of TRBD1 was not tested on the DNA. TRBV21-1 is a pseudogene. This CDR3 is 13 amino acids long. CDR3 DNA sequence: TGTGCCAGCGTTTCAGGGGGCACAGATACGCAGTATTTT. It yields the protein CASVSGGTDTQYF.

CDR3 bases: TGCAGCGTTGATGGGACAGATTTCTACGAGCAGTACTTC. Translated, it gives CSVDGTDFYEQYF. This chain links TRBV29-1 with TRBJ2-7; 7 bases agree with TRBD1. V trimming: 3 bases; J trimming: 3 bases; junction bases outside the gene matches: 5. Germline V gives CDR1 SQVTM, CDR2 ANQGSEA. This CDR3 has 13 residues.

The gene calls are TRBV10-1 and TRBJ2-5; a possible D gene is TRBD1 (6 bases). CDR1 WNHNN and CDR2 SYGVQD come from the germline V gene (reference sequence). Deletions cut 4 bases from V and 5 bases from J, with 17 bases between. The CDR3 is made up of 15 amino acids. The CDR3 reads CASSGRLGAGETQYF. Written as DNA, the CDR3 is TGCGCCAGCAGTGGACGTCTGGGGGCTGGGGAGACCCAGTACTTC.

This sequence joins TRBV7-8 and TRBJ1-2, with D possibly TRBD1 on 5 matching bases. Looked up from germline, CDR1 is SGHVS and CDR2 is FQNEAQ. V gave up 2 bases and J gave up 6 bases, with 7 bases separating them. This CDR3 contains 12 residues. The CDR3 coding sequence is TGTGCCAGCAGCTTAAGGGGAGATGGCTACACCTTC. Its protein product is CASSLRGDGYTF.

This clone was seen a few times. This rearrangement joins TRBV10-3 to TRBJ2-1; D perhaps matches TRBD2 (6 bases). The germline V gene has CDR1 ENHRY and CDR2 SYGVKD. The CDR3 spans 13 residues. The ends were cut back, 6 bases at V and 4 bases at J, with 10 bases in the middle. The chain's CDR3 is CAIRPGTYNEQFF. The CDR3 DNA follows: TGTGCCATCAGGCCAGGGACTTACAATGAGCAGTTCTTC.

Points on this clone: A much larger clone is a single base away; this may be a read error. This chain uses TRBV7-9 with TRBJ2-5; D not resolved. In germline, CDR1 is SEHNR, CDR2 FQNEAQ (reference sequence). V lost 2 bases and J lost 3, with 1 base in between. The CDR3 extends over 11 amino acids. The CDR3 is CASSLKETQYF. The CDR3 DNA sequence: TGTGCCAGCAGCTTAAAAGAGACCCAGTACTTC.

This chain links TRBV7-9 with TRBJ1-5; 7 positions match TRBD1. Germline CDR1 and CDR2: SEHNR and FQNEAQ (reference sequence). V was clipped by 5 bases and J by 5 bases; unmatched bases: 9. CDR3 length equals 15 residues. The CDR3 sequence: CASSQQGQGDQPQHF. The CDR3 DNA reads as TGTGCCAGCAGCCAACAAGGGCAGGGGGATCAGCCCCAGCATTTT. Supplemented by reference TRBV7-9 and TRBJ1-5, the full variable domain reads DTGVSQNPRHKITKRGQNVTFRCDPISEHNRLYWYRQTLGQGPEFLTYFQNEAQLEKSRLLSDRFSAERPKGSFSTLEIQRTEQGDSAMYLCASSQQGQGDQPQHFGDGTRLSIL.

This rearrangement joins TRBV11-2 to TRBJ2-7; D unclear. Trimming stripped 5 bases from V and 3 bases from J, with 14 bases between. Germline V gene sequence: CDR1 SGHAT, CDR2 FQNNGV. This CDR3 contains 14 residues. The DNA of the CDR3 is TGTGCCAGCAGCCAAGGCGAAGGCGGCTACGAGCAGTACTTC. It encodes CASSQGEGGYEQYF.

This clone showed up just a few times. The CDR3 sequence: CAWSGWDRDYGYTF. As DNA, the CDR3 is TGTGCCTGGAGTGGGTGGGACAGGGACTATGGCTACACCTTC. The chain has TRBV30 and TRBJ1-2, with 9 positions matching TRBD1. From germline, CDR1 is GTSNPN and CDR2 SVGIG (reference sequence). V lost 1 base, J lost 3 bases, and 3 bases stayed unmatched. The CDR3 is 14 residues long.